The 6 T cell receptor beta chains in this list originate from one sample, sequenced in a study of shared clonotypes between healthy human individuals. Libraries were prepared by immunoSEQ multiplex PCR; TCRdb keeps only in-frame clonotypes and omits some of them. The table lists hundreds of thousands of clones, less than 96% of them singletons. The sample comprised naive CD4+ T cells sorted from blood. Specified subset: CD45RA+ positively selected. These receptors all stem from a woman in her twenties or thirties in good health.

CDR3 residues: CASSAGPWDDKAFF. Here the CDR3 DNA reads TGTGCCAGCAGTGCAGGGCCGTGGGACGATAAAGCTTTCTTT. This chain uses TRBV25-1 with TRBJ1-1, with D possibly TRBD1 on 5 matching bases. Germline V gene sequence: CDR1 MGHDK, CDR2 SYGVNS. The CDR3 covers 14 residues. Between the trimmed V and J ends, which lost 4 bases and 9 bases, there was a span of 18 bases.

The V gene is TRBV19, the J gene TRBJ2-3; maybe TRBD1 (6 bases). This CDR3 comprises 14 residues. V lost 5 bases and J lost 2, with 11 bases in between. Germline loops: CDR1 LNHDA, CDR2 SQIVND (reference sequence). The CDR3 region has the DNA TGTGCCAGTAGTTCAGACAGGCTCACAGATACGCAGTATTTT. Its translation: CASSSDRLTDTQYF. The full variable domain, its missing parts supplied by reference TRBV19 and TRBJ2-3, is DGGITQSPKYLFRKEGQNVTLSCEQNLNHDAMYWYRQDPGQGLRLIYYSQIVNDFQKGDIAEGYSVSREKKESFPLTVTSAQKNPTAFYLCASSSDRLTDTQYFGPGTRLTVL.

This rearrangement joins TRBV15 to TRBJ2-2; D remains ambiguous. V gave up 0 bases and J gave up 5 bases, with 13 bases separating them. This CDR3 contains 16 residues. The germline gives CDR1 LNHNV, CDR2 YYDKDF (reference sequence). CDR3 region: CATSRDPSLRTGELFF. In nucleotides, the CDR3 is TGTGCCACCAGCAGAGATCCGTCCCTTAGGACCGGGGAGCTGTTTTTT.

The gene calls are TRBV19 and TRBJ2-2; TRBD1 matches at 12 bases. V dropped 8 bases and J dropped 7; count of bases not matched to a gene: 8. The CDR3 has 15 residues. Germline loops: CDR1 LNHDA, CDR2 SQIVND (reference sequence). The CDR3 DNA reads as TGTGCCAGTTGTCAAGGGACAGGGGGCTTCGGGGAGCTGTTTTTT. The encoded protein is CASCQGTGGFGELFF.

The genes are TRBV19 and TRBJ1-5, with 7 bases matching TRBD1. There are 15 residues in the CDR3. Trimming took 5 bases from V and 6 from J; bases not matched to a gene: 10. The germline V gene encodes CDR1 LNHDA and CDR2 SQIVND (reference sequence). The CDR3 loop is CASSPRQGGSQPQHF. The CDR3 DNA follows: TGTGCCAGTAGTCCTAGACAGGGAGGGAGTCAGCCCCAGCATTTT.

V usage is TRBV7-9 and J usage is TRBJ2-1; D call uncertain. Looked up from germline, CDR1 is SEHNR and CDR2 is FQNEAQ (reference sequence). The CDR3 has 14 amino acids. V was trimmed by 1 base and J by 2 bases, leaving 6 bases between them. Here the CDR3 DNA reads TGTGCCAGCAGCTTAGATTTTACCTACAATGAGCAGTTCTTC. This sequence encodes CASSLDFTYNEQFF.